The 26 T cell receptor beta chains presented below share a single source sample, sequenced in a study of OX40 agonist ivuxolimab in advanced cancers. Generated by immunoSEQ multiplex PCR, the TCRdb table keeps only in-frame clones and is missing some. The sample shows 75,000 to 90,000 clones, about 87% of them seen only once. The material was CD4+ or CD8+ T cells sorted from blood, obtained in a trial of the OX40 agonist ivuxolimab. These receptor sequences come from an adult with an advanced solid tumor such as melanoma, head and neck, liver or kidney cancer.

The CDR3 loop is CASSPTGEGYTF. The CDR3 DNA is TGTGCCAGCAGCCCGACAGGGGAAGGCTACACCTTC. The chain recombines TRBV9 with TRBJ1-2; TRBD1 aligns across 8 bases. The CDR3 covers 12 residues. J lost 8 bases, V lost 4 bases, and 4 bases had no gene match. Germline V lookup: CDR1 SGDLS, CDR2 YYNGEE.

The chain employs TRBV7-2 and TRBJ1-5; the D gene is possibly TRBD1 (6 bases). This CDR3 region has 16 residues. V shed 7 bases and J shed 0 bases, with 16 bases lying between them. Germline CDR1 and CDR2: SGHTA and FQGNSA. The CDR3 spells CASNIGTPYSNQPQHF. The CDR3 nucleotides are TGTGCCAGCAATATCGGGACACCTTATAGCAATCAGCCCCAGCATTTT.

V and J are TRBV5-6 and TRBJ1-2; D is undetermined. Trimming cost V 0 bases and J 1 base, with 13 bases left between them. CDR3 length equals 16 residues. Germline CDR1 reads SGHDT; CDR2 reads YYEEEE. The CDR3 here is CASSLAAGWGNYGYTF. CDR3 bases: TGTGCCAGCAGCTTGGCCGCAGGTTGGGGTAACTATGGCTACACCTTC.

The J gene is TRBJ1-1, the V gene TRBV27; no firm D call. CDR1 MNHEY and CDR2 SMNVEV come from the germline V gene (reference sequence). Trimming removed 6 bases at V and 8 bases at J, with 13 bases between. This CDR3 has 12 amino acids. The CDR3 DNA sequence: TGTGCCAGCAGACTAACACATGGGGAAGCTTTCTTT. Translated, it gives CASRLTHGEAFF.

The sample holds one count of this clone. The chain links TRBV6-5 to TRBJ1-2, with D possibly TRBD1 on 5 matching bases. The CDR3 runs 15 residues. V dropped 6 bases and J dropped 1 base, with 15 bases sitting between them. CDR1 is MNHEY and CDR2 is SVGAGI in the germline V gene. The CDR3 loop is CASRSGTHSNYGYTF. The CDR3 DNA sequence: TGTGCCAGCAGGAGCGGGACCCACAGTAACTATGGCTACACCTTC.

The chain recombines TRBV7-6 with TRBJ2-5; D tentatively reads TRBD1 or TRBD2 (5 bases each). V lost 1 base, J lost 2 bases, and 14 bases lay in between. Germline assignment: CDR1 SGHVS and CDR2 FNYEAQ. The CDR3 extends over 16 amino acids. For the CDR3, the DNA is TGTGCCAGCAGCTTAGGCAGGGTAGAGGGGCAAGAGACCCAGTACTTC. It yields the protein CASSLGRVEGQETQYF.

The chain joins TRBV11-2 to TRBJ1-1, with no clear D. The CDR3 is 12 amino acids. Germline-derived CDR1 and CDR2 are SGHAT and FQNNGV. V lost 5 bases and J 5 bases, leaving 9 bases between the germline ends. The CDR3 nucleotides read TGTGCCAGCAGCCCGACGGCAACTGAAGCTTTCTTT. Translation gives CASSPTATEAFF.

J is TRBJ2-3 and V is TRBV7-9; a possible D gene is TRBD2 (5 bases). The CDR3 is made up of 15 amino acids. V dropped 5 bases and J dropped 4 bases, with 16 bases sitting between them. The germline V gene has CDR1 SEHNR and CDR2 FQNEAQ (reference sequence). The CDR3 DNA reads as TGTGCCAGCAGCCCCCCCCGGCTAGCAGCAGATACGCAGTATTTT. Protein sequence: CASSPPRLAADTQYF.

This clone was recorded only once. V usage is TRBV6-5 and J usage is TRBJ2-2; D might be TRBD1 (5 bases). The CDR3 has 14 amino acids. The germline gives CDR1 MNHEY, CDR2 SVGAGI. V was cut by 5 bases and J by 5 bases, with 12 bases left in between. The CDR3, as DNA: TGTGCCAGCAGTAGGACATCCAATACCGGGGAGCTGTTTTTT. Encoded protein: CASSRTSNTGELFF.

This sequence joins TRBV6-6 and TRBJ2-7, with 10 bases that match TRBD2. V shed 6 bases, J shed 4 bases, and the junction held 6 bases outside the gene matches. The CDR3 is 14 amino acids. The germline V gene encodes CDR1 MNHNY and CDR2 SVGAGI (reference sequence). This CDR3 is CASRGTSVDYEQYF. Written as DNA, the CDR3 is TGTGCCAGCAGGGGGACTAGCGTCGATTACGAGCAGTACTTC.

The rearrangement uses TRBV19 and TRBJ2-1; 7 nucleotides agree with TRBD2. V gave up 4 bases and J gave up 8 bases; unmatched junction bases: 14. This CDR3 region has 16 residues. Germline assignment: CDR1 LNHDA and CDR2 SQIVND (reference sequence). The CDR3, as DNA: TGTGCCAGTAGTAGAGATGTTGCGGGAGCTGTGGATGAGCAGTTCTTC. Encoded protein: CASSRDVAGAVDEQFF. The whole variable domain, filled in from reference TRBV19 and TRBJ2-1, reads DGGITQSPKYLFRKEGQNVTLSCEQNLNHDAMYWYRQDPGQGLRLIYYSQIVNDFQKGDIAEGYSVSREKKESFPLTVTSAQKNPTAFYLCASSRDVAGAVDEQFFGPGTRLTVL.

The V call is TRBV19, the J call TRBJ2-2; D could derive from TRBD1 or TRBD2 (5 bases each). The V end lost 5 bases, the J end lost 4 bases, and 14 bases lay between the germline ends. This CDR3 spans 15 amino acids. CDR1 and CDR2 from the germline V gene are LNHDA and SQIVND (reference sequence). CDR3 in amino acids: CASSGRVGGTGELFF. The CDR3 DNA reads TGTGCCAGTAGTGGCAGGGTTGGGGGCACCGGGGAGCTGTTTTTT.

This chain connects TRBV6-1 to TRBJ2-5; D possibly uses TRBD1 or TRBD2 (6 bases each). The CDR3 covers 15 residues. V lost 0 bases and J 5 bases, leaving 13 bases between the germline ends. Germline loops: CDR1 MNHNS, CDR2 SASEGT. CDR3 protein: CASSEAWGAGETQYF. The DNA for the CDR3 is TGTGCCAGCAGTGAAGCATGGGGGGCCGGTGAGACCCAGTACTTC.

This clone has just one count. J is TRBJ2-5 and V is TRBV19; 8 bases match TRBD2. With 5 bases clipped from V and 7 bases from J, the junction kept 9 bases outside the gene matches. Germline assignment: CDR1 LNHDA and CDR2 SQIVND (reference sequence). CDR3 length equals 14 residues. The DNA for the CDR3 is TGTGCCAGTAGTCCCGGGAGGGACCCGCCGACCCAGTACTTC. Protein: CASSPGRDPPTQYF.

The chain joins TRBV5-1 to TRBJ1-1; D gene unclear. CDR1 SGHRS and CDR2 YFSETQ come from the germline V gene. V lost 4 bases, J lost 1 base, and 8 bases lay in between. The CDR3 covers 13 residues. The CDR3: CASSRTANTEAFF. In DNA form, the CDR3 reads TGCGCCAGCAGCCGGACCGCGAACACTGAAGCTTTCTTT.

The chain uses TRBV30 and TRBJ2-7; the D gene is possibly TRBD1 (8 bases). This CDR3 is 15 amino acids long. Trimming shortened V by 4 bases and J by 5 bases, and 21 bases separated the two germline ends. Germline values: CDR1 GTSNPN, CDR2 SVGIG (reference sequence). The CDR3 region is CAWIPSGTGRDEQYF. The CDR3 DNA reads TGTGCCTGGATCCCAAGCGGGACAGGACGTGACGAGCAGTACTTC. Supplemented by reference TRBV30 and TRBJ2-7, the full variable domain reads SQTIHQWPATLVQPVGSPLSLECTVEGTSNPNLYWYRQAAGRGLQLLFYSVGIGQISSEVPQNLSASRPQDRQFILSSKKLLLSDSGFYLCAWIPSGTGRDEQYFGPGTRLTVT.

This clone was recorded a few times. The CDR3 nucleotides are TGTGCCAGCAGCCTGGGGACAGGGGGCTTGACGAACACTGAAGCTTTCTTT. It specifies CASSLGTGGLTNTEAFF. The chain has TRBV7-2 and TRBJ1-1; the match to TRBD1 covers 12 bases. The CDR3 contains 17 residues. V dropped 5 bases and J dropped 1; count of bases not matched to a gene: 8. Per germline, CDR1 SGHTA and CDR2 FQGNSA. Full variable domain (rest looked up from reference TRBV7-2 and TRBJ1-1): GAGVSQSPSNKVTEKGKDVELRCDPISGHTALYWYRQSLGQGLEFLIYFQGNSAPDKSGLPSDRFSAERTGGSVSTLTIQRTQQEDSAVYLCASSLGTGGLTNTEAFFGQGTRLTVV.

The CDR3 sequence: CASSFPGPQETQYF. The CDR3 bases are TGTGCCAGCAGCTTCCCGGGCCCACAAGAGACCCAGTACTTC. This sequence joins TRBV11-2 and TRBJ2-5; D not resolved. The CDR3 has 14 residues. Trimming cost V 3 bases and J 2 bases, with 10 bases left between them. Per the germline V gene, CDR1 is SGHAT and CDR2 is FQNNGV.

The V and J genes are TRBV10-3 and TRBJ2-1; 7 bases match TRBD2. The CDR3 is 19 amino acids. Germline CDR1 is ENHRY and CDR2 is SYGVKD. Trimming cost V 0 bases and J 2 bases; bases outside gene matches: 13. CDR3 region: CAISESGGIVSGTYNEQFF. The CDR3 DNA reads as TGTGCCATCAGTGAGTCGGGGGGTATAGTAAGCGGGACCTACAATGAGCAGTTCTTC.

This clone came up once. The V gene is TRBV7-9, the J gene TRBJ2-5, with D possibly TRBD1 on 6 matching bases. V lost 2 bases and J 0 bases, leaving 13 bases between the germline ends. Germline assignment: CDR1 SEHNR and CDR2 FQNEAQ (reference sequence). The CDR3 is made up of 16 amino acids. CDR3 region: CASSLSPGAYQETQYF. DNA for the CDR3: TGTGCCAGCAGCTTATCGCCAGGGGCGTACCAAGAGACCCAGTACTTC. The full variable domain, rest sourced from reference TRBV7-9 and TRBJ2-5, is DTGVSQNPRHKITKRGQNVTFRCDPISEHNRLYWYRQTLGQGPEFLTYFQNEAQLEKSRLLSDRFSAERPKGSFSTLEIQRTEQGDSAMYLCASSLSPGAYQETQYFGPGTRLLVL.

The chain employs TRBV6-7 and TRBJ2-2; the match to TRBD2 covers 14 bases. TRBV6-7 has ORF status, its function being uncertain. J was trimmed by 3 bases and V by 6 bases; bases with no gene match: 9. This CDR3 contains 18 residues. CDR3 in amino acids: CASSRGLAGDGDTGELFF. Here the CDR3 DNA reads TGTGCCAGCAGCCGGGGACTAGCGGGGGACGGGGACACCGGGGAGCTGTTTTTT.

This CDR3 reads CASSSPATGLRQYF. The CDR3 nucleotides are TGTGCCAGCAGCTCTCCTGCGACAGGGCTGAGGCAGTACTTC. V gene TRBV11-2 combines with J gene TRBJ2-7, with 7 bases identical to TRBD1. CDR3 length: 14 residues. Germline V gene data show CDR1 as SGHAT and CDR2 as FQNNGV. V shed 4 bases and J 9 bases; nucleotides not matched to a gene: 12.

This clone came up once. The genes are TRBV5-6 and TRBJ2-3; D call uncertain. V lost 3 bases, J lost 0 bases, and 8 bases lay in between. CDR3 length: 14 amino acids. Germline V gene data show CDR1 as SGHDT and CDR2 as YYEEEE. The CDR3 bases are TGTGCCAGCAGCTCCGGGTATAGCACAGATACGCAGTATTTT. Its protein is CASSSGYSTDTQYF.

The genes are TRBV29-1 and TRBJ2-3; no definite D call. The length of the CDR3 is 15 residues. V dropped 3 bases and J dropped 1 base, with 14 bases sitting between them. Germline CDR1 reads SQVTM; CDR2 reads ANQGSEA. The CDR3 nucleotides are TGCAGCGTTGATCCCCCTGGCCGCCGCACAGATACGCAGTATTTT. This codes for CSVDPPGRRTDTQYF.

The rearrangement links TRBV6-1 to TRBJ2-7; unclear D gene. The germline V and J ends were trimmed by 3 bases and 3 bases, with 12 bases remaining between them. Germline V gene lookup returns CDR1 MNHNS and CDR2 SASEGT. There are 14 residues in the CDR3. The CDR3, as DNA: TGTGCCAGCAGTGATTGGCCTGGGGACTACGAGCAGTACTTC. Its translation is CASSDWPGDYEQYF.

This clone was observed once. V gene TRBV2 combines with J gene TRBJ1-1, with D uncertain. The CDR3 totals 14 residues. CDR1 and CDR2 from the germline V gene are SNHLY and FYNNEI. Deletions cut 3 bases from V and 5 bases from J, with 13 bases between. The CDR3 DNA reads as TGTGCCAGCAGTGAGGAACGATCGTTTACTGAAGCTTTCTTT. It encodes CASSEERSFTEAFF.